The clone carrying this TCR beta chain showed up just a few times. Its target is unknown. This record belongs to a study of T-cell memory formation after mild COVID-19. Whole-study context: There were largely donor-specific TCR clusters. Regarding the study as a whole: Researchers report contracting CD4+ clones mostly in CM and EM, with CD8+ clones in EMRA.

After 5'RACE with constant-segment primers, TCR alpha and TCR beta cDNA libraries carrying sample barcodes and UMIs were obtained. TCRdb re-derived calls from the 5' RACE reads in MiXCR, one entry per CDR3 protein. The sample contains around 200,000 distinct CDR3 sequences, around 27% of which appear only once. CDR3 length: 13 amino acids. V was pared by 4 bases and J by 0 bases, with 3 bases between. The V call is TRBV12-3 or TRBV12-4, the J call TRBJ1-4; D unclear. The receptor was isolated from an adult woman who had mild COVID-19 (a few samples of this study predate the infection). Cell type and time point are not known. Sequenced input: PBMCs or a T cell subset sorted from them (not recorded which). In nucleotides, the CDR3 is TGTGCCAGCAGTTACACAACTAATGAAAAACTGTTTTTT. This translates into CASSYTTNEKLFF.